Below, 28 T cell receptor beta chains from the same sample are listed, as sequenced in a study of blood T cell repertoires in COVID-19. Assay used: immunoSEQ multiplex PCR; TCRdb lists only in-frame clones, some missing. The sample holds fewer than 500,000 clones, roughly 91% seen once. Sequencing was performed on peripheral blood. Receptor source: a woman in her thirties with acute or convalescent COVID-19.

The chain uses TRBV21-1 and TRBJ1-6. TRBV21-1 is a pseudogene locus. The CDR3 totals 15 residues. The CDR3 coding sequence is TGTGCCAGCCCAGTGCGAGGAGTAGCTATCTCACCCCTCCACTTT. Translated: CASPVRGVAISPLHF.

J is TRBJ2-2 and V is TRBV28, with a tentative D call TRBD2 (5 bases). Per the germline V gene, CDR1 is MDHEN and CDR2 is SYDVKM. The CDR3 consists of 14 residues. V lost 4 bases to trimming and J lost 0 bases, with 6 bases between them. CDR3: CASSSGANTGELFF. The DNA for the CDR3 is TGTGCCAGCAGTTCCGGGGCGAACACCGGGGAGCTGTTTTTT.

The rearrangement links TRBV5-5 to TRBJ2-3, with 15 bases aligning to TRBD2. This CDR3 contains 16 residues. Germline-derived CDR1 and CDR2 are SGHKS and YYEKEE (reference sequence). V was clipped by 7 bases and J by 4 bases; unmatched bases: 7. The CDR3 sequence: CASGLAGGPLSDTQYF. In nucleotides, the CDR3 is TGTGCCAGCGGACTAGCGGGGGGGCCGTTGTCAGATACGCAGTATTTT. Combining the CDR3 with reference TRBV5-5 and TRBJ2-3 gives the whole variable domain DAGVTQSPTHLIKTRGQQVTLRCSPISGHKSVSWYQQVLGQGPQFIFQYYEKEERGRGNFPDRFSARQFPNYSSELNVNALLLGDSALYLCASGLAGGPLSDTQYFGPGTRLTVL.

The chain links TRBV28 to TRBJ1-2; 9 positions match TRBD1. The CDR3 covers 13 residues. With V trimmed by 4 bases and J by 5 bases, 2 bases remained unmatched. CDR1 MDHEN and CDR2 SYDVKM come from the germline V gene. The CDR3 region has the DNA TGTGCCAGCAGTTACGGGACAGGGTATGGCTACACCTTC. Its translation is CASSYGTGYGYTF.

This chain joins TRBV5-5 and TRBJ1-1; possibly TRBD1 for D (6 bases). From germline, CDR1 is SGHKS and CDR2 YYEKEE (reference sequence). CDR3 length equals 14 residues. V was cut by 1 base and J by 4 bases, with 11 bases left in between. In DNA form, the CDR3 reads TGTGCCAGCAGCTTGACCTCGGACAGCACTGAAGCTTTCTTT. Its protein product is CASSLTSDSTEAFF. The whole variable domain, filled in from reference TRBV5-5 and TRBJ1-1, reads DAGVTQSPTHLIKTRGQQVTLRCSPISGHKSVSWYQQVLGQGPQFIFQYYEKEERGRGNFPDRFSARQFPNYSSELNVNALLLGDSALYLCASSLTSDSTEAFFGQGTRLTVV.

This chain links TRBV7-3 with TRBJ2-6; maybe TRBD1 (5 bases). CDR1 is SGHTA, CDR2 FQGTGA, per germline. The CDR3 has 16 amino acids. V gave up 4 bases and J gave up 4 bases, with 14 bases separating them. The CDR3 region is CASSSQGPGGANVLTF. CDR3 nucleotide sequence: TGTGCCAGCAGCTCGCAGGGTCCTGGGGGGGCCAACGTCCTGACTTTC.

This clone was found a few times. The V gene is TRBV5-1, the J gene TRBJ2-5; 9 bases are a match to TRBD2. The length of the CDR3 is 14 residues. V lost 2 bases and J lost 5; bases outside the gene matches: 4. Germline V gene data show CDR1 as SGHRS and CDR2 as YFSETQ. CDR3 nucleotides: TGCGCCAGCAGCTTTGGCGGGGGGGCGGAGACCCAGTACTTC. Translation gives CASSFGGGAETQYF.

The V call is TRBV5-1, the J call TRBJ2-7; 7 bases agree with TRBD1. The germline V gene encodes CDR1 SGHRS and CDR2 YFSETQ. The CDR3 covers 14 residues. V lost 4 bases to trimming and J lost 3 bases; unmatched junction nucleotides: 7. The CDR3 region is CASSTTRQGYEQYF. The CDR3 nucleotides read TGCGCCAGCAGCACCACCAGACAGGGCTACGAGCAGTACTTC. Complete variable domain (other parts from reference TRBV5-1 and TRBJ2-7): KAGVTQTPRYLIKTRGQQVTLSCSPISGHRSVSWYQQTPGQGLQFLFEYFSETQRNKGNFPGRFSGRQFSNSRSEMNVSTLELGDSALYLCASSTTRQGYEQYFGPGTRLTVT.

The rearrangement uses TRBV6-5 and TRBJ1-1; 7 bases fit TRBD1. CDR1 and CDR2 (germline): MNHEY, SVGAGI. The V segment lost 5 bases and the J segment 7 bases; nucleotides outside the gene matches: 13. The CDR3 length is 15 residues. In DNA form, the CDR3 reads TGTGCCAGCAGTCCCGGGTCCAGGGGGATCGGTGAAGCTTTCTTT. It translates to CASSPGSRGIGEAFF.

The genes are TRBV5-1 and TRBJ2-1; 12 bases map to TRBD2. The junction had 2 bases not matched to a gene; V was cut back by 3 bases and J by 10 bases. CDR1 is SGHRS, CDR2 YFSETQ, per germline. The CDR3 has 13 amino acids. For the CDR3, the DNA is TGCGCCAGCAGCTCCGGACTAGCGGGAGAGCAGTTCTTC. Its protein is CASSSGLAGEQFF. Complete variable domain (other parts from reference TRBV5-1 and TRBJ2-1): KAGVTQTPRYLIKTRGQQVTLSCSPISGHRSVSWYQQTPGQGLQFLFEYFSETQRNKGNFPGRFSGRQFSNSRSEMNVSTLELGDSALYLCASSSGLAGEQFFGPGTRLTVL.

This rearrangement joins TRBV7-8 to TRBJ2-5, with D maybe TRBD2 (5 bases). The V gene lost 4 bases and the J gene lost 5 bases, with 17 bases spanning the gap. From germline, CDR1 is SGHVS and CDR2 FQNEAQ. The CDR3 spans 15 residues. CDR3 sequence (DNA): TGTGCCAGCAGCTCTGGAGAGAGGGATTATGAGACCCAGTACTTC. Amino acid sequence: CASSSGERDYETQYF. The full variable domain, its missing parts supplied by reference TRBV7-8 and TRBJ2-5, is GAGVSQSPRYKVAKRGQDVALRCDPISGHVSLFWYQQALGQGPEFLTYFQNEAQLDKSGLPSDRFFAERPEGSVSTLKIQRTQQEDSAVYLCASSSGERDYETQYFGPGTRLLVL.

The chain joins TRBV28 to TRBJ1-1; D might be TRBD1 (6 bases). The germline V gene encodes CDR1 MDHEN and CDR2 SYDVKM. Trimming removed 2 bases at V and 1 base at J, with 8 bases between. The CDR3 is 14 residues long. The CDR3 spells CASSLRGQNTEAFF. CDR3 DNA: TGTGCCAGCAGTTTAAGGGGACAGAACACTGAAGCTTTCTTT.

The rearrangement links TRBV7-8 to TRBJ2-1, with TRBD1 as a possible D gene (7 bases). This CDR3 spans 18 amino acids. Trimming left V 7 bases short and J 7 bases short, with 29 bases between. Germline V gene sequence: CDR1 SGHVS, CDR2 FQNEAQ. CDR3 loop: CASIRFRGGPGGQNEQFF. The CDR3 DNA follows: TGTGCCAGCATCCGCTTCCGAGGGGGGCCTGGGGGACAGAATGAGCAGTTCTTC.

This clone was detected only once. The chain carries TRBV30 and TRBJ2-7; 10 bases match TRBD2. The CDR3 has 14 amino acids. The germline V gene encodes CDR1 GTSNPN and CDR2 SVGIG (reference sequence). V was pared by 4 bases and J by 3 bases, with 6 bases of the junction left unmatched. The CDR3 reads CAWTLSGGFYEQYF. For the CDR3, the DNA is TGTGCCTGGACCCTTAGCGGGGGGTTCTACGAGCAGTACTTC.

The CDR3 bases are TGTGCCAGCAGGACCGGGACAGGCGTAAAACCCCTCCACTTT. It codes for CASRTGTGVKPLHF. This chain joins TRBV6-5 and TRBJ1-6; the match to TRBD1 covers 8 bases. The junction had 10 bases not matched to a gene; V was cut back by 6 bases and J by 12 bases. Per the germline V gene, CDR1 is MNHEY and CDR2 is SVGAGI. The CDR3 is made up of 14 amino acids.

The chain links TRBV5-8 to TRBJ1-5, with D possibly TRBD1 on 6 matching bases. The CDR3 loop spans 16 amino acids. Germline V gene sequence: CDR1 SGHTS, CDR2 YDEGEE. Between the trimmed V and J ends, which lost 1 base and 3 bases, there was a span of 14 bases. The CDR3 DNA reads TGTGCCAGCAGCTTGTTTGTCCGGGACAACAATCAGCCCCAGCATTTT. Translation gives CASSLFVRDNNQPQHF.

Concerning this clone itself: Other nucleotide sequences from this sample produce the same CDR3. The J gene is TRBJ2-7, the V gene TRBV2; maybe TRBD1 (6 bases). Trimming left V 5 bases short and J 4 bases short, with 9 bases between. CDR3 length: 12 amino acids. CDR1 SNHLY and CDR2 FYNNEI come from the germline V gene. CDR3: CASSRGQYEQYF. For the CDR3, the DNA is TGTGCCAGCAGTAGGGGACAATACGAGCAGTACTTC.

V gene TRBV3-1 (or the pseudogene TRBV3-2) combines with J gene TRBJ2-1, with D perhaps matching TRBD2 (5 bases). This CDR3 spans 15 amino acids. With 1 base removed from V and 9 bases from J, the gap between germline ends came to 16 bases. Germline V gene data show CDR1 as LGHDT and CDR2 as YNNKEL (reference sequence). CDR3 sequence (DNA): TGTGCCAGCAGCCAAGGGACTTCCCCCGTCACTGAGCAGTTCTTC. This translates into CASSQGTSPVTEQFF.

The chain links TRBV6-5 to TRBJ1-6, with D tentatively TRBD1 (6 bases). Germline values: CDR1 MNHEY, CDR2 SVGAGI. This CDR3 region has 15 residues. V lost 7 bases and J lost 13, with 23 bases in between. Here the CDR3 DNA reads TGTGCCAGCACTACTAAGTCGGGGGGCAACGATCCCCTCCACTTT. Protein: CASTTKSGGNDPLHF.

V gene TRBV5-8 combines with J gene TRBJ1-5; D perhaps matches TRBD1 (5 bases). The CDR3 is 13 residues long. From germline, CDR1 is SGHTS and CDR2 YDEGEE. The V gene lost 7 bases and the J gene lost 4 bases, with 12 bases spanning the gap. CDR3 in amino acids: CASYTGGNQPQHF. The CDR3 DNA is TGTGCCAGCTATACAGGAGGGAATCAGCCCCAGCATTTT. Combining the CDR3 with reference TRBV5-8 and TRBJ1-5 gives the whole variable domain EAGVTQSPTHLIKTRGQQATLRCSPISGHTSVYWYQQALGLGLQFLLWYDEGEERNRGNFPPRFSGRQFPNYSSELNVNALELEDSALYLCASYTGGNQPQHFGDGTRLSIL.

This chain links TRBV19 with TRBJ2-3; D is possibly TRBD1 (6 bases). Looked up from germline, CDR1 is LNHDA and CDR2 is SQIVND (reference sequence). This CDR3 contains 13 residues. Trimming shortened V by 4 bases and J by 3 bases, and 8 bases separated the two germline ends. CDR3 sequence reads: CASSRTATDTQYF. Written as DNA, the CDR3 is TGTGCCAGTAGTAGGACAGCGACAGATACGCAGTATTTT.

The CDR3 DNA is TGTGCCAGCAGTGAACAGGGGTTATATGGCTACACCTTC. Amino acid sequence: CASSEQGLYGYTF. V and J are TRBV6-1 and TRBJ1-2, with D possibly TRBD1 on 6 matching bases. Per the germline V gene, CDR1 is MNHNS and CDR2 is SASEGT. The CDR3 consists of 13 residues. V was trimmed by 2 bases and J by 5 bases, leaving 9 bases between them.

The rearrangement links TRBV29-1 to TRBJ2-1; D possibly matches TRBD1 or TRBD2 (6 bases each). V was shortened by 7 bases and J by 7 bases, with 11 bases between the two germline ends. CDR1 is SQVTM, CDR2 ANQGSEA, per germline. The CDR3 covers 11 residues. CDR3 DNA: TGCAGCGGGGGGGCGGGTAATGAGCAGTTCTTC. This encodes CSGGAGNEQFF.

CDR3 nucleotide sequence: TGTGCCAGCAGCCAAGATATTAGGAGGTCTGGGGCCAACGTCCTGACTTTC. This gives the protein CASSQDIRRSGANVLTF. The J gene is TRBJ2-6, the V gene TRBV3-1 (or the pseudogene TRBV3-2); tentative D call: TRBD2 (5 bases). In germline, CDR1 is LGHDT, CDR2 YNNKEL (reference sequence). The ends were cut back, 0 bases at V and 1 base at J, with 10 bases in the middle. The length of the CDR3 is 17 residues.

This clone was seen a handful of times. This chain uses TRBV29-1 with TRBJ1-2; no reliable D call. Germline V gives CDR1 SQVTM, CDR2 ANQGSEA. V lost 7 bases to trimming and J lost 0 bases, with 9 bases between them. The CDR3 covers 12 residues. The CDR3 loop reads CSAAGANYGYTF. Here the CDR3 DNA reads TGCAGCGCCGCCGGGGCTAACTATGGCTACACCTTC.

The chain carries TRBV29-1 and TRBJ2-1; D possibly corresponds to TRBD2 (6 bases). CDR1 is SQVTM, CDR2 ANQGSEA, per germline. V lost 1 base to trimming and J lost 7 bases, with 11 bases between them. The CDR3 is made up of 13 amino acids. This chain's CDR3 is CSVEVGRRNEQFF. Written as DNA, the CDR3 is TGCAGCGTTGAAGTTGGGAGGCGGAATGAGCAGTTCTTC.

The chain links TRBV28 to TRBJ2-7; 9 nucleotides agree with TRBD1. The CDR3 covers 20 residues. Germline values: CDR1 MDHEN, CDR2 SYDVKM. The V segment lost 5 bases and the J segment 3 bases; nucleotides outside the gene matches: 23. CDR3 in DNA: TGTGCCAGCAGTACTGATATCCTACCAATAACAGGGGGCATCCACTACGAGCAGTACTTC. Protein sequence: CASSTDILPITGGIHYEQYF.

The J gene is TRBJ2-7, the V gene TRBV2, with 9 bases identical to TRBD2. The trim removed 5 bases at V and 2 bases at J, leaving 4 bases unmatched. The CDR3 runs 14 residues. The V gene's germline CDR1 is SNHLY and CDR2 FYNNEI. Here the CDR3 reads CASSRLAETYEQYF. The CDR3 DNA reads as TGTGCCAGCAGTCGACTAGCGGAGACCTACGAGCAGTACTTC.